This TCR beta chain was identified in a study of PD-1 blockade in classical Hodgkin lymphoma. Study-level findings and limits: What drove the repertoire differences, possibly disease activity or prior therapy, has not been defined. Baseline TCR diversity was reportedly lower in newly diagnosed patients than healthy donors.

The time point is: newly diagnosed, previously untreated cHL patient sample. Untreated, newly diagnosed classical Hodgkin lymphoma PBMCs were used for comparison. CDR3 size: 15 residues. Germline V gives CDR1 SGHAT, CDR2 FQDESV (reference sequence). The junction had 8 bases not matched to a gene; V was cut back by 4 bases and J by 6 bases. Here immunoSEQ multiplex PCR was the method, and the copy in TCRdb shows in-frame clones only, minus some. This sample carries approximately 47,000 clones, approximately 90% of them seen once, and the ten largest clones take roughly 5.3%. This clone was counted a few times. Its matching antigen is unknown.

Sequencing was carried out using peripheral blood mononuclear cells (PBMCs). The genes are TRBV11-1 and TRBJ2-7; the match to TRBD2 covers 11 bases. This receptor was identified in a human donor with classical Hodgkin lymphoma. This chain's CDR3 is CASSSPGLAAIEQYF. CDR3 nucleotide sequence: TGTGCCAGCAGCTCGCCGGGACTAGCGGCTATCGAGCAGTACTTC.